This TCR beta chain was recorded in a study of blood T cell repertoires in COVID-19. In the original processing: Amplifying reference gene primers gave estimates of nucleated cell counts. TCRdb keeps only in-frame clones here, not all; method: immunoSEQ multiplex PCR. V, J and clone size are those of that table, while D and trimming were read from the DNA. The table shows fewer than 35,000 clones, with roughly nine tenths occurring only once. V was pared by 2 bases and J by 4 bases, with 11 bases between. Germline lookup yields CDR1 SEHNR and CDR2 FQNEAQ (reference sequence). The CDR3 is made up of 15 amino acids.

The chain combines TRBV7-9 with TRBJ2-2, with a tentative D call TRBD1 (6 bases). Sequencing input: peripheral blood. This sequence originates from a human donor with active COVID-19. The donor label of this sample is uncertain. CDR3 in amino acids: CASSLNRAATGELFF. The DNA for the CDR3 is TGTGCCAGCAGCTTAAACAGGGCTGCCACCGGGGAGCTGTTTTTT.